The source of this T cell receptor beta chain is a study of T cell repertoires in aging, cancer and after chemotherapy. Findings and caveats of the study: Compared with age-matched healthy donors, untreated hematological or solid cancer patients showed higher blood TCR clonality. In each cancer cohort, median generation probability increased across chemotherapy, suggesting thymic output rebounded.

This clonotype was seen a handful of times. What it binds is not known. Multiplex touch-down PCR with TRB-A/B primers amplified rearranged V-D-J TRB sequences. TCRdb reanalysed the multiplex PCR reads using MiXCR and keeps one entry per CDR3 protein. The top ten clones hold roughly 4% of a sample with more than 8,000 distinct CDR3 sequences, roughly 36% of them seen once. Amplification of TCR beta used genomic DNA extracted from peripheral blood. This CDR3 is 14 amino acids long. Trimming removed 5 bases at V and 9 bases at J, with 17 bases between. Germline V gives CDR1 MNHEY, CDR2 SVGAGI. The sample consisted of blood. The chain employs TRBV6-5 and TRBJ2-1, with D possibly being TRBD2 (6 bases). This receptor was obtained from a human donor in good health. The CDR3 nucleotides read TGTGCCAGCAGTCCAACGACTAGATTTAGTGAGCAGTTCTTC. Protein sequence: CASSPTTRFSEQFF.